A selection of T cell receptor beta chains follows, all from one sample in a study of OX40 agonist ivuxolimab in advanced cancers. TCRdb keeps only in-frame clones here, not all; method: immunoSEQ multiplex PCR. This sample has roughly 110,000 clones, with about nine tenths found just once. Sequenced material: CD4+ or CD8+ T cells sorted from blood, taken in a trial of the OX40 agonist ivuxolimab. These receptors originate from an adult with an advanced solid tumor such as melanoma, head and neck, liver or kidney cancer. Each CDR3 is given with its conserved first and last residue. Fields, in order: J gene, CDR3 length, V gene, clone size, D gene, CDR3 protein, CDR3 DNA. D genes are given only for firm matches. Expanded clones are given a class, and other clones once, few, many or no size at all.

TRBJ1-1,13,TRBV5-1,.,.,CASTLGQNTEAFF,TGCGCCAGCACCCTAGGACAGAACACTGAAGCTTTCTTT
TRBJ2-5,17,TRBV4-3,once,TRBD2,CASSPTAGTSGAETQYF,TGCGCCAGCAGCCCGACCGCCGGGACTAGCGGGGCAGAGACCCAGTACTTC
TRBJ1-2,13,TRBV28,.,.,CASSLMGNYGYTF,TGTGCCAGCAGTTTGATGGGTAACTATGGCTACACCTTC
TRBJ2-3,14,TRBV5-4,.,.,CASSFQGSTDTQYF,TGTGCCAGCAGCTTCCAGGGAAGCACAGATACGCAGTATTTT
TRBJ2-3,14,TRBV6-1,.,TRBD1,CASRGQEGRDTQYF,TGTGCCAGCAGAGGACAGGAAGGACGAGATACGCAGTATTTT
TRBJ1-2,13,TRBV11-2,.,.,CASSLDRGDGYTF,TGTGCCAGCAGCTTAGATAGGGGGGATGGCTACACCTTC
TRBJ1-4,13,TRBV7-8,.,.,CASSWGTLEKLFF,TGTGCCAGCAGCTGGGGAACTCTTGAAAAACTGTTTTTT
TRBJ1-1,11,TRBV2,.,.,CASAWSFEAFF,TGTGCCAGCGCCTGGTCGTTTGAAGCTTTCTTT
TRBJ2-5,16,TRBV6-6,.,TRBD2,CASSYSQGLAGGTIHF,TGTGCCAGCAGTTACTCCCAGGGACTAGCGGGGGGTACCATACACTTC
TRBJ1-3,11,TRBV11-2,few,.,CASSDYSEGYF,TGTGCCAGCAGCGACTATAGCGAGGGATATTTT
TRBJ2-2,16,TRBV19,.,.,CASKDSYSANTGELFF,TGTGCCAGTAAGGACAGCTACTCAGCGAACACCGGGGAGCTGTTTTTT
TRBJ2-5,14,TRBV30,.,.,CAWNHPPGIKTQYF,TGTGCCTGGAATCACCCCCCCGGGATAAAGACCCAGTACTTC
TRBJ1-1,14,TRBV27,.,.,CASSLSILASEAFF,TGTGCCAGCAGTTTATCGATTTTGGCTTCTGAAGCTTTCTTT
TRBJ2-3,15,TRBV7-4,.,.,CASSRPLTSTDTQYF,TGTGCCAGCAGCCGGCCCCTGACTAGCACAGATACGCAGTATTTT
TRBJ1-5,17,TRBV7-2,.,.,CASSPNGGKRDNQPQHF,TGTGCCAGCAGCCCCAACGGGGGAAAAAGGGACAATCAGCCCCAGCATTTT
TRBJ2-5,14,TRBV5-8,.,.,CASSSLPAEETQYF,TGTGCCAGCAGCTCACTTCCCGCAGAAGAGACCCAGTACTTC
TRBJ1-3,16,TRBV28,.,.,CASSLMFGATGNTIYF,TGTGCCAGCAGTTTAATGTTTGGGGCAACTGGAAACACCATATATTTT